The next 17 T cell receptor beta chains were all read from a single sample in a study of CD8 T cells in ankylosing spondylitis. TCRdb analysed the 5' RACE reads with MiXCR anew, one entry per CDR3 protein. The sample lists approximately 100,000 distinct CDR3 sequences; about 8.5% were seen once. The sample taken for sequencing was blood, either unsorted or a sorted T cell fraction (not recorded which). The receptors were sampled from a male donor with ankylosing spondylitis or in good health (not recorded which).

This clonotype was counted between two and nine times. The chain combines TRBV7-9 with TRBJ1-4; 10 bases map to TRBD1. J was trimmed by 6 bases and V by 1 base; bases with no gene match: 2. CDR1 is SEHNR, CDR2 FQNEAQ, per germline (reference sequence). This CDR3 contains 15 residues. This chain's CDR3 is CASSLVGTGDEKLFF. CDR3 sequence (DNA): TGTGCCAGCAGCTTAGTAGGGACAGGGGATGAAAAACTGTTTTTT.

The chain couples TRBV7-2 to TRBJ2-1, with a possible D match to TRBD1 (6 bases). CDR1 is SGHTA and CDR2 is FQGNSA in the germline V gene. V was shortened by 4 bases and J by 8 bases, with 9 bases between the two germline ends. The CDR3 length is 12 residues. In DNA form, the CDR3 reads TGTGCCAGCAGCTCGGGACAATATGAGCAGTTCTTC. Translating gives CASSSGQYEQFF.

This clonotype was seen many times. This chain connects TRBV20-1 to TRBJ2-1; 8 nucleotides agree with TRBD2. The CDR3 loop spans 14 amino acids. Germline CDR1 reads DFQATT; CDR2 reads SNEGSKA (reference sequence). V trimming: 6 bases; J trimming: 2 bases; junction bases outside the gene matches: 6. For the CDR3, the DNA is TGCAGTGCAGTCAGCGGGAGCCCCTACAATGAGCAGTTCTTC. Translating gives CSAVSGSPYNEQFF.

This clonotype has a count of ten or more. One end of the junction fails to match germline, which may point to a read error. The chain carries TRBV9 and TRBJ2-3; 11 bases fit TRBD2. The CDR3 is 17 residues long. Germline V gives CDR1 SGDLS, CDR2 YYNGEE. The CDR3 is CASSGARLAGSTDTQYF. The CDR3 nucleotides are TGTGCCAGCAGCGGAGCGCGACTAGCGGGGAGCACAGATACTCAGTATTTT.

This clonotype was observed at least ten times. The chain recombines TRBV4-3 with TRBJ2-7; D may correspond to TRBD1 or TRBD2 (5 bases each). This CDR3 spans 15 amino acids. Per germline, CDR1 LGHNA and CDR2 YSLEER. V dropped 0 bases and J dropped 5 bases, with 14 bases sitting between them. CDR3 in DNA: TGCGCCAGCAGCCAAGACGGGACGGCCGTCCACGAGCAGTACTTC. It encodes CASSQDGTAVHEQYF.

The rearrangement uses TRBV6-2 or TRBV6-3 and TRBJ1-4; D is unclear. CDR3 length: 13 amino acids. V gave up 2 bases and J gave up 6 bases, with 7 bases separating them. Germline-derived CDR1 and CDR2 are MNHEY and SVGEGT. The CDR3 DNA sequence: TGTGCCAGCAGTTACCTAACGGATGAAAAACTGTTTTTT. Translating gives CASSYLTDEKLFF.

This chain connects TRBV7-2 to TRBJ2-7, with D tentatively TRBD2 (5 bases). CDR1 and CDR2 from the germline V gene are SGHTA and FQGNSA. The CDR3 covers 14 residues. Trimming cost V 2 bases and J 6 bases, with 14 bases left between them. The CDR3 region has the DNA TGTGCCAGCAGCTTACGAGACCCGGGGTTCGAGCAGTACTTC. It yields the protein CASSLRDPGFEQYF. Together with reference TRBV7-2 and TRBJ2-7, the CDR3 gives the full variable domain: GAGVSQSPSNKVTEKGKDVELRCDPISGHTALYWYRQSLGQGLEFLIYFQGNSAPDKSGLPSDRFSAERTGGSVSTLTIQRTQQEDSAVYLCASSLRDPGFEQYFGPGTRLTVT.

This clonotype occurred many times. J is TRBJ2-2 and V is TRBV5-1, with a tentative D call TRBD2 (6 bases). CDR3 length equals 17 residues. Germline V gene sequence: CDR1 SGHRS, CDR2 YFSETQ. V shed 4 bases and J shed 6 bases, with 22 bases lying between them. The chain's CDR3 is CASSPYPAGSGSGELFF. In DNA, the CDR3 is TGCGCCAGCAGCCCGTACCCGGCCGGGAGTGGATCCGGGGAGCTGTTTTTT.

As to this clonotype: This clone may be a read error of a much larger clone one base away. The V call is TRBV19, the J call TRBJ2-1; 8 bases line up with TRBD2. The CDR3 length is 15 residues. Germline V CDR1 and CDR2: LNHDA, SQIVND (reference sequence). CDR3 in DNA: TGTGTCAGTAGTTGGGGCCGGGAGGGCCGCAATGAGCAGTTCTTC. It encodes CVSSWGREGRNEQFF.

V usage is TRBV6-2 or TRBV6-3 and J usage is TRBJ2-6; 8 nucleotides match TRBD2. This CDR3 has 17 residues. The germline V gene has CDR1 MNHEY and CDR2 SVGEGT. V gave up 0 bases and J gave up 2 bases; unmatched junction bases: 3. CDR3 in DNA: TGTGCCAGCAGTTACTCGCGGGGGGAAGCTGGGGCCAACGTCCTGACTTTC. Translating it yields CASSYSRGEAGANVLTF.

The chain joins TRBV2 to TRBJ2-3; D call uncertain. CDR1 and CDR2 (germline): SNHLY, FYNNEI. This CDR3 is built from 15 residues. Deletions cut 6 bases from V and 2 bases from J, with 15 bases between. The CDR3 DNA follows: TGTGCCAGCAGCCCACCACTGAGGATCACAGATACGCAGTATTTT. It encodes CASSPPLRITDTQYF. The complete variable domain, with remaining parts taken from reference TRBV2 and TRBJ2-3, reads EPEVTQTPSHQVTQMGQEVILRCVPISNHLYFYWYRQILGQKVEFLVSFYNNEISEKSEIFDDQFSVERPDGSNFTLKIRSTKLEDSAMYFCASSPPLRITDTQYFGPGTRLTVL.

This clonotype was observed at least ten times. The chain links TRBV7-2 to TRBJ2-1; 10 bases fit TRBD2. The CDR3 loop spans 15 amino acids. Trimming at V came to 5 bases and at J to 4 bases, leaving 5 bases not matched to a gene. Germline CDR1 and CDR2: SGHTA and FQGNSA. The CDR3 region is CASSPGTSAYNEQFF. The DNA of the CDR3 is TGTGCCAGCAGCCCCGGGACTAGCGCTTACAATGAGCAGTTCTTC.

This clonotype has ten or more counts. J is TRBJ2-1 and V is TRBV7-8; 7 bases align to TRBD1. CDR3 length equals 15 residues. Germline trimming cut 5 bases from V and 7 bases from J; bases unmatched to any gene: 11. Germline values: CDR1 SGHVS, CDR2 FQNEAQ. The CDR3 DNA reads TGTGCCAGCAGCGCCCTGGATAGGGGGCCAAATGAGCAGTTCTTC. This translates into CASSALDRGPNEQFF.

This clonotype was found many times. The chain links TRBV9 to TRBJ2-3; the D is unclear. Germline lookup yields CDR1 SGDLS and CDR2 YYNGEE. The length of the CDR3 is 13 residues. Trimming cost V 4 bases and J 13 bases, with 19 bases left between them. CDR3: CASSFFSGAEKYF. CDR3 sequence (DNA): TGTGCCAGCAGCTTCTTCTCCGGTGCCGAAAAGTATTTT. Supplemented by reference TRBV9 and TRBJ2-3, the full variable domain reads DSGVTQTPKHLITATGQRVTLRCSPRSGDLSVYWYQQSLDQGLQFLIQYYNGEERAKGNILERFSAQQFPDLHSELNLSSLELGDSALYFCASSFFSGAEKYFGPGTRLTVL.

The V call is TRBV18, the J call TRBJ1-1; D not resolved. Germline values: CDR1 KGHSH, CDR2 LQKENI. The length of the CDR3 is 13 residues. V lost 5 bases to trimming and J lost 1 base, with 8 bases between them. The CDR3 loop is CASSTRKNTEAFF. The CDR3 nucleotides read TGTGCCAGCTCAACTAGGAAGAACACTGAAGCTTTCTTT.

Notes on this clonotype: This may come from a read error, since a much larger clone is one base off. The chain carries TRBV29-1 and TRBJ2-3, with D perhaps TRBD2 (5 bases). The CDR3 extends over 11 amino acids. Germline V CDR1 and CDR2: SQVTM, ANQGSEA. The ends were cut back, 7 bases at V and 11 bases at J, with 16 bases in the middle. CDR3 DNA: TGCAGCGGGGATGCCGGAGGTGAGCAGTATTTT. This sequence encodes CSGDAGGEQYF.

In this sample, this clonotype turned up many times. The rearrangement uses TRBV18 and TRBJ2-7, with D hard to call. Germline V gene data show CDR1 as KGHSH and CDR2 as LQKENI. The CDR3 consists of 14 residues. V was clipped by 3 bases and J by 4 bases, with 13 bases between them. As DNA, the CDR3 is TGTGCCAGCTCACCCAACGTTGGAGATTACGAGCAGTACTTC. Translating it yields CASSPNVGDYEQYF.